The clone carrying this TCR beta chain has a count of ten or more. The data were taken from a study of regulatory T cells in long-lasting Graves disease. Stated time point: newly diagnosed GD, antithyroid drugs for less than 3 months. PBMC-derived RNA was used for the TCR library. The CDR3 covers 20 residues. Trimming removed 6 bases from V and 4 bases from J; junction bases left unmatched: 18. Per germline, CDR1 MDHEN and CDR2 SYDVKM. Investigators prepared the TCR beta libraries by applying iRepertoire HTBI primers and Arm-PCR of CDR3 regions. TCRdb re-analysed the multiplex PCR reads in MiXCR, keeping a single row per CDR3 protein. This table has 380,000 or so distinct CDR3 sequences, around 15% appearing once. These data are also associated with another study on T cells in Graves' hyperthyroidism and ophthalmopathy.

The sequences come from peripheral blood mononuclear cells (PBMCs), collected at new diagnosis, from a patient treated with antithyroid drugs. The rearrangement uses TRBV28 and TRBJ2-3, with 14 bases aligning to TRBD2. This clonotype was sampled from a woman younger than 35 with Graves disease. CDR3 sequence (DNA): TGTGCCAGCAGCCGCCGCCGAAACCTTCAGACTAGCGGGAGGGCAGATACGCAGTATTTT. Translating gives CASSRRRNLQTSGRADTQYF. Complete variable domain (other parts from reference TRBV28 and TRBJ2-3): DVKVTQSSRYLVKRTGEKVFLECVQDMDHENMFWYRQDPGLGLRLIYFSYDVKMKEKGDIPEGYSVSREKKERFSLILESASTNQTSMYLCASSRRRNLQTSGRADTQYFGPGTRLTVL.